One TCR beta chain is described in this entry. The record originates from a study of blood T cell repertoires in COVID-19. The assay was immunoSEQ multiplex PCR, and TCRdb's table has in-frame clones only and misses some. The sample has about 210,000 clones, 85% seen once. The sequence was collected from a man in his forties or fifties who had recovered from COVID-19. The sample consisted of PBMCs or T cells enriched from blood (not recorded which).

The CDR3 spells CASSPQTGGIREQYF. Written as DNA, the CDR3 is TGTGCCAGTAGTCCCCAGACAGGGGGCATAAGAGAGCAGTACTTC. This chain joins TRBV19 and TRBJ2-7, with 10 nucleotides matching TRBD1. The CDR3 is 15 amino acids. Trimming cost V 5 bases and J 7 bases; bases outside gene matches: 11. Germline loops: CDR1 LNHDA, CDR2 SQIVND (reference sequence).